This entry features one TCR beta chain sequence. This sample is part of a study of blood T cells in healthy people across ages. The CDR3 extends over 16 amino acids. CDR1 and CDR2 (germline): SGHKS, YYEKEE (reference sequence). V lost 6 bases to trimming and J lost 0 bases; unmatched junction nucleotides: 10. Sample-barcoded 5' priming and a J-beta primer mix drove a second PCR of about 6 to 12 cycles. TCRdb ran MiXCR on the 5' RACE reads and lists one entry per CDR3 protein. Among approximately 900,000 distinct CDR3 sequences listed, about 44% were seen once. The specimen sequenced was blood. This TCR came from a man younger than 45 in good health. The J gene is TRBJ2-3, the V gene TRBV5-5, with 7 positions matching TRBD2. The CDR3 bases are TGTGCCAGCACCTTCGTAAGCGGGGCAAGCACAGATACGCAGTATTTT. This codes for CASTFVSGASTDTQYF.